The entry below describes one TCR beta chain. Which antigen it targets is not known. Per-base quality was not reported, and no clone a single base away is much larger than it. The sample comes from a study of blood T cell repertoires in COVID-19 (TCRdb year 2020). The study in broad terms: Samples from collaborators originated in the United States, Italy and Spain and spanned both the acute and convalescent phases of COVID-19. The material from the prospective study consisted of cDNA or gDNA derived from T cells, B-cell-depleted T cells, or PBMCs. The dataset comprised deeply sampled blood TCRbeta repertoires from subjects exposed to, actively infected with, or recovered from COVID-19. The repertoires were released in a freely available public database meant as a resource for research on the immune response to SARS-CoV-2. Samples came from the ongoing ImmuneRACE study (first 160 participants) plus 1,254 subjects from 6 global collaborators. Sample metadata almost always included a de-identified subject ID, COVID-19 status, age in years and sex. Where available, HLA class I and class II types were obtained from metadata supplied by the sample provider rather than from assay-based typing. Study-wide conclusions, independent of this receptor: How much clinical and demographic metadata was included differed by source and by participant, and the metadata was provided uncurated.

The germline V gene provides CDR1 SGHDT and CDR2 YYEEEE. Relative to germline, V is missing 2 bases and J is missing 3 bases, with 5 bases of the junction outside any gene match. Its CDR3 holds 14 amino acids, cysteine through phenylalanine. The sequence is cut down to CDR3 DNA, 42 bases in frame from base 1. The collaborating institutions used their own protocols to collect whole blood in K2EDTA tubes. For TCRbeta analysis, collaborator samples were shipped as frozen whole blood, as isolated PBMCs, or as DNA extracted from either sample type. TCRbeta CDR3 regions were amplified from genomic DNA by means of the immunoSEQ Assay, a bias-controlled multiplex PCR. Under the source paper's analysis protocol: Nucleated cell counts per sample were estimated from amplification of reference gene primers within the assay. To quantify the absolute abundance of each unique TCRbeta CDR3 rearrangement, sequence reads were collapsed and filtered. For each sample, productive Simpson clonality was calculated as the square root of Simpson's diversity index across productive rearrangements. As stored in TCRdb, this immuneACCESS dataset retains in-frame rearrangements with V and J assigned. A fraction of the clones does not appear; measured against another copy, unresolved V genes explain less than half of the discrepancy, and the remainder lacks a known reason. V, J and clone size derive from that table, while D and trimming were established from the DNA sequence. This sample comprises some 70,000 clones, over 75% of them detected only once. The ten top clones hold 6.6% of the sample.

The sequencing input was peripheral blood. The sequence came from a man aged 50 to 59 with active COVID-19. The sequence joins TRBV5-6 to TRBJ2-7; TRBD2 aligns with 7 central bases. The CDR3 amino acid sequence is: CASSFRSGGYEQYF. The DNA reads as follows: TGTGCCAGCAGCTTTCGATCGGGGGGCTACGAGCAGTACTTC. Extended through the reference TRBV5-6 and TRBJ2-7 proteins, this CDR3 yields the full variable domain: DAGVTQSPTHLIKTRGQQVTLRCSPKSGHDTVSWYQQALGQGPQFIFQYYEEEERQRGNFPDRFSGHQFPNYSSELNVNALLLGDSALYLCASSFRSGGYEQYFGPGTRLTVT.